These 17 T cell receptor beta chains were all obtained from the same sample, sequenced in a study of T cell repertoires in cytomegalovirus infection. MiXCR, applied by TCRdb to the reads, yields one record per CDR3 protein. This sample has approximately 770,000 distinct CDR3 sequences; roughly 29% occur once, and the top ten carry roughly 13%. Their antigen targets remain unknown. The sample here was cultured CD8+ T cells from PBMCs, taken from culture after CMV antigen stimulation. Source of these receptors: a human donor in good health (CMV status not recorded). Some clones in this sample may be carry-over from other donors' samples.

This clonotype was found a few times. The genes are TRBV19 and TRBJ1-4, with a possible D match to TRBD1 (5 bases). Trimming shortened V by 0 bases and J by 8 bases, and 16 bases separated the two germline ends. The CDR3 has 16 amino acids. Germline values: CDR1 LNHDA, CDR2 SQIVND (reference sequence). The CDR3 DNA reads as TGTGCCAGTAGTATAGATCCGGACGGTGGGGACGAAAAACTGTTTTTT. Translating it yields CASSIDPDGGDEKLFF.

V and J are TRBV7-9 and TRBJ1-6; 7 bases fit TRBD1. The CDR3 length is 13 residues. After removal of 9 bases from V and 10 bases from J, the junction contained 9 bases not matched to a gene. From germline, CDR1 is SEHNR and CDR2 FQNEAQ (reference sequence). This chain's CDR3 is CASSKQGQSPLHF. In nucleotides, the CDR3 is TGTGCCAGTTCAAAACAGGGGCAGTCACCCCTCCACTTT.

The table lists this clonotype with a few counts. The chain employs TRBV12-3 or TRBV12-4 and TRBJ1-1; TRBD1 matches at 9 bases. The CDR3 spans 13 residues. The J segment lost 4 bases and the V segment lost 5 bases, leaving 2 bases of the junction unmatched. The CDR3: CASSIQGATEAFF. In DNA form, the CDR3 reads TGTGCCAGCAGTATACAGGGGGCCACTGAAGCTTTCTTT.

This clonotype occurred a few times. CDR3 sequence: CASSLDRVEGGEEKLFF. CDR3 sequence (DNA): TGTGCCAGCAGCTTAGACAGGGTTGAGGGCGGCGAAGAAAAACTGTTTTTT. The chain has TRBV7-9 and TRBJ1-4; a weak D match, TRBD1 (6 bases). Germline CDR1 is SEHNR and CDR2 is FQNEAQ (reference sequence). V was trimmed by 1 base and J by 8 bases, leaving 20 bases between them. The CDR3 sequence is 17 residues long.

This sequence joins TRBV19 and TRBJ2-7, with a possible D match to TRBD1 (6 bases). This CDR3 has 14 amino acids. V was cut by 3 bases and J by 3 bases, with 12 bases left in between. Germline V gene sequence: CDR1 LNHDA, CDR2 SQIVND (reference sequence). CDR3 nucleotide sequence: TGTGCCAGTAGTATCGCAGGGGATTACTACGAGCAGTACTTC. It specifies CASSIAGDYYEQYF.

The count of this clonotype is one. The J gene is TRBJ2-7, the V gene TRBV14, with no clear D. V was trimmed by 0 bases and J by 1 base, leaving 7 bases between them. The germline V gene has CDR1 SGHDN and CDR2 FVKESK. The CDR3 totals 14 residues. The CDR3 DNA sequence: TGTGCCAGCAGCCAAGATCAATCGTCCTACGAGCAGTACGTC. This gives the protein CASSQDQSSYEQYV.

This chain uses TRBV7-6 with TRBJ1-2; D remains ambiguous. Germline values: CDR1 SGHVS, CDR2 FNYEAQ. The CDR3 loop spans 16 amino acids. The V end was cut by 1 base, the J end by 3 bases, with 15 bases between. CDR3: CASSLGGGRADYGYTF. CDR3 DNA: TGTGCCAGCAGCTTAGGGGGAGGGAGAGCAGACTATGGCTACACCTTC.

This clonotype appeared a few times. J is TRBJ2-2 and V is TRBV7-9; D uncertain. CDR3 length: 17 amino acids. The ends were cut back, 5 bases at V and 2 bases at J, with 18 bases in the middle. Germline assignment: CDR1 SEHNR and CDR2 FQNEAQ (reference sequence). This CDR3 reads CASSPAAQTTNTGELFF. DNA of the CDR3: TGTGCCAGCAGCCCCGCCGCCCAAACAACTAACACCGGGGAGCTGTTTTTT.

A few counts support this clonotype. The chain carries TRBV4-1 and TRBJ2-3, with 10 bases lining up with TRBD1. V lost 3 bases and J lost 3; bases outside the gene matches: 6. Germline loops: CDR1 MGHRA, CDR2 YSYEKL. CDR3 length: 16 residues. The CDR3 DNA reads as TGCGCCAGCAGCCATCCGGGACAGGGGTATACAGATACGCAGTATTTT. Encoded protein: CASSHPGQGYTDTQYF.

This chain joins TRBV7-6 and TRBJ2-5; TRBD1 might be the D (6 bases). The CDR3 sequence is 15 residues long. Germline CDR1 is SGHVS and CDR2 is FNYEAQ. Deletions cut 6 bases from V and 5 bases from J, with 19 bases between. Written as DNA, the CDR3 is TGTGCCAGCAGTGTGACAGGCCCCACCGTGGAGACCCAGTACTTC. Protein product: CASSVTGPTVETQYF.

V and J are TRBV25-1 and TRBJ2-7; 10 bases fit TRBD1. Per germline, CDR1 MGHDK and CDR2 SYGVNS. J gave up 0 bases and V 0 bases, and 5 bases lay outside the gene matches. This CDR3 has 17 residues. This CDR3 reads CASSEYFGTGASYEQYF. The CDR3 coding sequence is TGTGCCAGCAGTGAATACTTCGGGACAGGGGCCTCCTACGAGCAGTACTTC.

The V call is TRBV19, the J call TRBJ1-1; a possible D gene is TRBD1 (5 bases). V shed 7 bases and J shed 5 bases, with 14 bases lying between them. This CDR3 is 13 amino acids long. Per the germline V gene, CDR1 is LNHDA and CDR2 is SQIVND (reference sequence). Here the CDR3 reads CASKLAGRTEAFF. As DNA, the CDR3 is TGTGCCAGTAAACTGGCGGGACGGACTGAAGCTTTCTTT.

The sample holds many counts of this clonotype. V and J are TRBV7-9 and TRBJ1-5; TRBD1 is a possible D gene (6 bases). The CDR3 runs to 17 residues. The V and J ends lost 5 bases and 4 bases respectively, with 21 bases between them. From germline, CDR1 is SEHNR and CDR2 FQNEAQ (reference sequence). CDR3 nucleotides: TGTGCCAGCAGCCCGATCGGGGACACGACTTTTAATCAGCCCCAGCATTTT. It encodes CASSPIGDTTFNQPQHF.

This sequence joins TRBV7-8 and TRBJ2-7; 7 bases fit TRBD1. V shed 8 bases, J shed 6 bases, and the junction held 4 bases outside the gene matches. The germline gives CDR1 SGHVS, CDR2 FQNEAQ. The CDR3 sequence is 11 residues long. CDR3 sequence (DNA): TGTGCCAGCCTCTCAGGGGGCGAGCAGTACTTC. Protein product: CASLSGGEQYF.

This clonotype has a count of ten or more. This sequence joins TRBV7-6 and TRBJ1-1; D uncertain. Between the trimmed V and J ends, which lost 5 bases and 5 bases, there was a span of 21 bases. Germline V lookup: CDR1 SGHVS, CDR2 FNYEAQ. This CDR3 has 16 amino acids. DNA for the CDR3: TGTGCCAGCAGCCCAGAGGGAGCCGGTAGAGGTACTGAAGCTTTCTTT. It yields the protein CASSPEGAGRGTEAFF.

The gene calls are TRBV28 and TRBJ2-7; D perhaps matches TRBD1 (6 bases). The CDR3 consists of 13 residues. The germline V gene has CDR1 MDHEN and CDR2 SYDVKM. Trimming pared 6 bases from V and 3 bases from J, leaving 12 bases between. CDR3 in DNA: TGTGCCAGCAGCGGACAGAATTACTACGAGCAGTACGTC. It translates to CASSGQNYYEQYV.

The CDR3 DNA is TGTGCCAGCAGTTCGGTGACAGGGCTCCATTGGGATTCACCCCTCCACTTT. Protein product: CASSSVTGLHWDSPLHF. The chain is built from TRBV27 and TRBJ1-6; 7 bases match TRBD1. The ends lost 4 bases at V and 8 bases at J; junction bases unmatched: 14. Per germline, CDR1 MNHEY and CDR2 SMNVEV (reference sequence). The CDR3 consists of 17 residues.